One sample yielded the 27 T cell receptor beta chains listed below, sequenced in a study of identifying expanded T cells in peripheral blood. Assay used: immunoSEQ multiplex PCR; TCRdb lists only in-frame clones, some missing. The sample holds approximately 94,000 clones, approximately 88% seen once. The material sequenced was blood. The receptor set was obtained from a person aged 18-69 years in good health.

The chain uses TRBV23-1 and TRBJ1-2, with 8 positions matching TRBD1. TRBV23-1 is an open reading frame, and its role is uncertain. Trimming cost V 8 bases and J 3 bases; bases outside gene matches: 5. The CDR3 consists of 13 residues. Here the CDR3 reads CASSQGQDYGYTF. The CDR3 DNA reads as TGCGCCAGCTCCCAGGGACAGGACTATGGCTACACCTTC.

The chain couples TRBV4-1 to TRBJ2-7; 15 positions match TRBD2. The V gene's germline CDR1 is MGHRA and CDR2 YSYEKL. V was clipped by 8 bases and J by 2 bases; unmatched bases: 7. CDR3 length equals 16 residues. The CDR3 loop reads CASCPGLAGGAYEQYF. CDR3 nucleotides: TGCGCCAGCTGCCCGGGACTAGCGGGAGGCGCCTACGAGCAGTACTTC.

The rearrangement joins TRBV4-1 to TRBJ2-6, with 11 positions matching TRBD2. This CDR3 has 19 amino acids. V gave up 0 bases and J gave up 0 bases; unmatched junction bases: 4. The germline V gene has CDR1 MGHRA and CDR2 YSYEKL. CDR3 loop: CASSQDQGLAVSGANVLTF. Written as DNA, the CDR3 is TGCGCCAGCAGCCAAGATCAGGGACTAGCGGTCTCTGGGGCCAACGTCCTGACTTTC.

The chain couples TRBV10-2 to TRBJ1-2; D uncertain. Germline V CDR1 and CDR2: WSHSY, SAAADI. This CDR3 contains 14 residues. V was cut by 10 bases and J by 6 bases, with 21 bases left in between. The CDR3 here is CATRRSGMEHGYTF. Written as DNA, the CDR3 is TGCGCCACCCGTCGCTCAGGTATGGAGCATGGCTACACCTTC.

This clone came up a few times. The J gene is TRBJ1-6, the V gene TRBV6-5; D is uncertain. Germline CDR1 is MNHEY and CDR2 is SVGAGI. There are 12 residues in the CDR3. V lost 6 bases and J lost 5, with 5 bases in between. The CDR3 loop reads CASSTDNSPLHF. CDR3 in DNA: TGTGCCAGCAGCACTGATAATTCACCCCTCCACTTT.

The V gene is TRBV27, the J gene TRBJ1-2; no reliable D call. V shed 5 bases and J shed 1 base, with 11 bases lying between them. Looked up from germline, CDR1 is MNHEY and CDR2 is SMNVEV (reference sequence). CDR3 length: 14 amino acids. CDR3 residues: CASSASAINYGYTF. The CDR3 DNA reads TGTGCCAGCAGTGCGTCAGCGATTAACTATGGCTACACCTTC.

This clone was found a few times. The rearrangement uses TRBV4-1 and TRBJ2-3; D gene ambiguous. The CDR3 is 14 amino acids. CDR1 is MGHRA, CDR2 YSYEKL, per germline. The V and J ends lost 1 base and 10 bases respectively, with 15 bases between them. CDR3 sequence: CASSQVTDNGAQYF. The CDR3 region has the DNA TGCGCCAGCAGCCAAGTAACCGATAATGGTGCGCAGTATTTT.

The rearrangement joins TRBV10-3 to TRBJ2-7; D not resolved. V was pared by 7 bases and J by 9 bases, with 22 bases between. The germline CDR1 and CDR2 sequences are ENHRY and SYGVKD. The CDR3 covers 14 residues. The chain's CDR3 is CAITLDQMTGGQYF. The CDR3 bases are TGTGCCATCACCCTGGACCAAATGACTGGCGGGCAGTACTTC.

This clone was detected only a few times. The chain links TRBV6-1 to TRBJ1-5, with a tentative D call TRBD1 (5 bases). This CDR3 comprises 12 residues. V was shortened by 11 bases and J by 0 bases, with 8 bases between the two germline ends. Germline loops: CDR1 MNHNS, CDR2 SASEGT. CDR3 region: CAVQDSNQPQHF. DNA of the CDR3: TGTGCCGTACAGGATAGCAATCAGCCCCAGCATTTT.

A single count supports this clone. This chain links TRBV4-2 with TRBJ2-5; TRBD1 is a possible D gene (5 bases). From germline, CDR1 is LGHNA and CDR2 YNFKEQ. The CDR3 contains 16 residues. Trimming pared 3 bases from V and 5 bases from J, leaving 19 bases between. The CDR3, as DNA: TGTGCCAGCAGCCACCCCCCGGGCAGGGTCATTGAGACCCAGTACTTC. Protein product: CASSHPPGRVIETQYF.

This chain uses TRBV5-6 with TRBJ2-1; possibly TRBD2 for D (9 bases). There are 18 residues in the CDR3. From germline, CDR1 is SGHDT and CDR2 YYEEEE. The ends were cut back, 4 bases at V and 9 bases at J, with 29 bases in the middle. The CDR3 sequence: CASSGRGRMVAGAREQFF. The CDR3 bases are TGTGCCAGCAGCGGCAGGGGGCGTATGGTAGCGGGAGCCCGTGAGCAGTTCTTC.

V usage is TRBV18 and J usage is TRBJ2-3; 10 bases fit TRBD2. Germline V gene sequence: CDR1 KGHSH, CDR2 LQKENI. The length of the CDR3 is 16 residues. The V segment lost 1 base and the J segment 2 bases; nucleotides outside the gene matches: 3. CDR3: CASSPLTSGYTDTQYF. Here the CDR3 DNA reads TGTGCCAGCTCACCACTGACTAGCGGGTACACAGATACGCAGTATTTT.

The sample holds a few counts of this clone. The chain links TRBV30 to TRBJ1-3; D is undetermined. The CDR3 length is 15 residues. CDR1 is GTSNPN, CDR2 SVGIG, per germline (reference sequence). V lost 2 bases, J lost 2 bases, and 13 bases lay in between. As DNA, the CDR3 is TGTGCCTGGAGTCCTTTAGGGAGCGCTGGAAACACCATATATTTT. Translation gives CAWSPLGSAGNTIYF.

This clone occurred a few times. This chain joins TRBV2 and TRBJ1-1; 7 bases agree with TRBD1. Germline V gene lookup returns CDR1 SNHLY and CDR2 FYNNEI. This CDR3 contains 14 residues. The ends lost 3 bases at V and 4 bases at J; junction bases unmatched: 5. The CDR3 DNA sequence: TGTGCCAGCAGTGAGCCGCGACAGGGCACTGAAGCTTTCTTT. Amino acids: CASSEPRQGTEAFF.

This chain uses TRBV2 with TRBJ1-1, with 7 bases matching TRBD1. Germline values: CDR1 SNHLY, CDR2 FYNNEI. The CDR3 covers 14 residues. The V and J ends lost 7 bases and 0 bases, in that order; junction bases with no gene match: 5. As DNA, the CDR3 is TGTGCCAGCACGACAGGGCCCGTGAACACTGAAGCTTTCTTT. This encodes CASTTGPVNTEAFF.

This sequence joins TRBV5-6 and TRBJ2-1, with D tentatively TRBD1 (5 bases). This CDR3 region has 15 residues. V gave up 1 base and J gave up 2 bases, with 10 bases separating them. Germline CDR1 and CDR2: SGHDT and YYEEEE. In nucleotides, the CDR3 is TGTGCCAGCAGCTTGAGACAGAGAGCCTACAATGAGCAGTTCTTC. The encoded protein is CASSLRQRAYNEQFF.

CDR3 bases: TGTGCCAGCAGCGGGCCGGGACAGGCATTTCGAGGGGGTCACAATGAGCAGTTCTTC. This codes for CASSGPGQAFRGGHNEQFF. The genes are TRBV7-9 and TRBJ2-1; TRBD1 agrees at 8 bases. CDR1 SEHNR and CDR2 FQNEAQ come from the germline V gene (reference sequence). The CDR3 contains 19 residues. V lost 5 bases and J lost 5; bases outside the gene matches: 20.

The chain uses TRBV2 and TRBJ2-5, with D possibly TRBD1 on 5 matching bases. V lost 4 bases, J lost 7 bases, and 13 bases lay in between. The CDR3 is 13 amino acids. CDR1 is SNHLY and CDR2 is FYNNEI in the germline V gene. CDR3 sequence: CASSAGQGGTQYF. CDR3 bases: TGTGCCAGCAGTGCTGGGCAGGGCGGGACCCAGTACTTC. The full variable domain, in which reference TRBV2 and TRBJ2-5 provide the parts outside the CDR3, is EPEVTQTPSHQVTQMGQEVILRCVPISNHLYFYWYRQILGQKVEFLVSFYNNEISEKSEIFDDQFSVERPDGSNFTLKIRSTKLEDSAMYFCASSAGQGGTQYFGPGTRLLVL.

V and J are TRBV5-4 and TRBJ2-5; the D gene is possibly TRBD2 (6 bases). The CDR3 consists of 14 residues. Per germline, CDR1 SGHNT and CDR2 YYREEE (reference sequence). Trimming cost V 2 bases and J 4 bases, with 12 bases left between them. The CDR3 loop is CASSFYGAGETQYF. CDR3 DNA: TGTGCCAGCAGCTTCTACGGAGCGGGAGAGACCCAGTACTTC.

This chain connects TRBV4-1 to TRBJ2-1; possible D gene TRBD2, 5 bases. The germline CDR1 and CDR2 sequences are MGHRA and YSYEKL. The length of the CDR3 is 15 residues. The V and J ends lost 0 bases and 5 bases respectively, with 11 bases between them. CDR3 nucleotide sequence: TGCGCCAGCAGCCAAGAACCCGGACTTCACAATGAGCAGTTCTTC. Translated: CASSQEPGLHNEQFF.

This clone was found once. The chain is built from TRBV7-2 and TRBJ1-1; TRBD1 matches at 9 bases. Trimming at V came to 1 base and at J to 0 bases, leaving 12 bases not matched to a gene. This CDR3 comprises 19 residues. Germline V lookup: CDR1 SGHTA, CDR2 FQGNSA. CDR3 sequence: CASSLGPGDRASLNTEAFF. The DNA for the CDR3 is TGTGCCAGCAGCTTAGGACCGGGGGACAGGGCCTCATTGAACACTGAAGCTTTCTTT.

The chain links TRBV11-2 to TRBJ1-2; D is perhaps TRBD1 (5 bases). Trimming left V 1 base short and J 3 bases short, with 15 bases between. This CDR3 region has 16 residues. Germline-derived CDR1 and CDR2 are SGHAT and FQNNGV. The CDR3 reads CASSLARGQPHYGYTF. The CDR3 DNA sequence: TGTGCCAGCAGCTTAGCTAGGGGCCAACCGCACTATGGCTACACCTTC. Full variable domain (rest looked up from reference TRBV11-2 and TRBJ1-2): EAGVAQSPRYKIIEKRQSVAFWCNPISGHATLYWYQQILGQGPKLLIQFQNNGVVDDSQLPKDRFSAERLKGVDSTLKIQPAKLEDSAVYLCASSLARGQPHYGYTFGSGTRLTVV.

V gene TRBV29-1 combines with J gene TRBJ1-2; D uncertain. V shed 4 bases and J shed 6 bases, with 9 bases lying between them. This CDR3 region has 11 residues. Germline CDR1 and CDR2: SQVTM and ANQGSEA. The chain's CDR3 is CSVGVGDGYTF. CDR3 sequence (DNA): TGCAGCGTTGGGGTCGGGGATGGCTACACCTTC.

The rearrangement links TRBV9 to TRBJ2-3; D gene ambiguous. The CDR3 is 18 amino acids. With 2 bases removed from V and 3 bases from J, the gap between germline ends came to 22 bases. Germline V gene lookup returns CDR1 SGDLS and CDR2 YYNGEE. CDR3 DNA sequence: TGTGCCAGCAGCGTCGAAAATCAAATTAATATGGGAACAGATACGCAGTATTTT. It yields the protein CASSVENQINMGTDTQYF.

The chain links TRBV7-9 to TRBJ1-1; perhaps TRBD1 as D (6 bases). Trimming stripped 1 base from V and 6 bases from J, with 12 bases between. The CDR3 is 14 residues long. The germline gives CDR1 SEHNR, CDR2 FQNEAQ (reference sequence). The CDR3 region has the DNA TGTGCCAGCAGCTTAGTAGAGGGGGTCGCTGAAGCTTTCTTT. This translates into CASSLVEGVAEAFF.

This clone was seen only once. The chain carries TRBV6-5 and TRBJ2-5; weak D call: TRBD2 (5 bases). The CDR3 runs 14 residues. Trimming shortened V by 6 bases and J by 1 base, and 12 bases separated the two germline ends. The V gene's germline CDR1 is MNHEY and CDR2 SVGAGI. The CDR3 spells CASREAAFQETQYF. The CDR3 DNA reads TGTGCCAGCAGAGAAGCGGCGTTCCAAGAGACCCAGTACTTC.

This clone came up a few times. The V and J genes are TRBV4-2 and TRBJ1-1; D unclear. Trimming left V 0 bases short and J 7 bases short, with 6 bases between. CDR1 LGHNA and CDR2 YNFKEQ come from the germline V gene. CDR3 length: 12 amino acids. CDR3 residues: CASSQDGREAFF. For the CDR3, the DNA is TGTGCCAGCAGCCAAGACGGACGTGAAGCTTTCTTT.